This paragraph reports one T cell receptor (beta chain). This specimen belongs to a study of CD8+ T cells in alopecia areata. At the level of the study: A 6-month off-drug phase came after tofacitinib, which had lasted 6 to 18 months.

This CDR3 comprises 13 residues. V gave up 5 bases and J gave up 9 bases; unmatched junction bases: 7. Germline lookup yields CDR1 SGHTA and CDR2 FQGNSA. Extracted RNA was reverse transcribed, and the resulting cDNA served as sequencing template. TCRdb's copy holds only in-frame clones and misses some; the assay was immunoSEQ multiplex PCR. Of about 180,000 clones listed, approximately 50% are singletons. Treatment specified: oral pan-JAK inhibitor, 5-10 mg twice daily. Sorting separated CD4+ and CD8+ T cells out of PBMCs. The V and J genes are TRBV7-2 and TRBJ2-1; 7 bases align to TRBD2. Sequenced material: CD8+ T cells sorted from blood, taken at roughly week 52, from a patient treated with tofacitinib. The receptor comes from a human donor with alopecia areata. The CDR3, as DNA: TGTGCCAGCAGCCCTGGACTAGGTGCTGAGCAGTTCTTC. Translating gives CASSPGLGAEQFF.